One sample yielded the 9 T cell receptor beta chains listed below, sequenced in a study of cytomegalovirus exposure and HLA in healthy donors. PCR involved 60 Vbeta and 13 Jbeta primers. Here immunoSEQ multiplex PCR was the method, and the copy in TCRdb shows in-frame clones only, minus some. This sample carries some 120,000 clones, 70% to 85% of them seen once, and the ten largest clones take roughly 3.5%. Sequencing was carried out using PBMCs. The receptor set was obtained from a human donor in good health.

V is TRBV18 and J is TRBJ1-1; D is ambiguous. Trimming cost V 4 bases and J 1 base, with 4 bases left between them. Germline values: CDR1 KGHSH, CDR2 LQKENI. The CDR3 covers 12 residues. The CDR3 protein is CASSLGNTEAFF. The CDR3 DNA is TGTGCCAGCTCACTCGGGAACACTGAAGCTTTCTTT.

The chain has TRBV19 and TRBJ2-2, with D tentatively TRBD2 (5 bases). Trimming took 3 bases from V and 4 from J, leaving 9 bases between them. From germline, CDR1 is LNHDA and CDR2 SQIVND (reference sequence). The CDR3 length is 14 residues. Here the CDR3 DNA reads TGTGCCAGTAGTATCGTGAGGGCCACCGGGGAGCTGTTTTTT. Its protein is CASSIVRATGELFF. Together with reference TRBV19 and TRBJ2-2, the CDR3 gives the full variable domain: DGGITQSPKYLFRKEGQNVTLSCEQNLNHDAMYWYRQDPGQGLRLIYYSQIVNDFQKGDIAEGYSVSREKKESFPLTVTSAQKNPTAFYLCASSIVRATGELFFGEGSRLTVL.

The J gene is TRBJ2-7, the V gene TRBV9; 12 bases agree with TRBD2. CDR3 length: 17 amino acids. CDR1 SGDLS and CDR2 YYNGEE come from the germline V gene. V gave up 3 bases and J gave up 1 base; unmatched junction bases: 8. In nucleotides, the CDR3 is TGTGCCAGCAGCGAGGGACTAGCGGGTTGGGGATCCTACGAGCAGTACTTC. Residues: CASSEGLAGWGSYEQYF.

This clone was detected a few times. The chain employs TRBV7-8 and TRBJ2-3; D perhaps matches TRBD2 (6 bases). The CDR3 has 15 residues. Deletions cut 5 bases from V and 4 bases from J, with 16 bases between. The V gene's germline CDR1 is SGHVS and CDR2 FQNEAQ. The CDR3 loop reads CASSPVRGKSDTQYF. CDR3 nucleotide sequence: TGTGCCAGCAGCCCCGTACGGGGGAAATCAGATACGCAGTATTTT.

The rearrangement links TRBV9 to TRBJ2-1; D gene unclear. CDR1 is SGDLS, CDR2 YYNGEE, per germline. CDR3 length: 13 amino acids. V was trimmed by 4 bases and J by 4 bases, leaving 9 bases between them. CDR3 in amino acids: CASSMFVYNEQFF. The DNA of the CDR3 is TGTGCCAGCAGCATGTTCGTTTACAATGAGCAGTTCTTC.

The chain uses TRBV5-4 and TRBJ1-3; D gene ambiguous. V lost 4 bases, J lost 0 bases, and 5 bases lay in between. CDR3 length equals 13 residues. From germline, CDR1 is SGHNT and CDR2 YYREEE (reference sequence). The CDR3 nucleotides read TGTGCCAGCAGCCCAGTCTCTGGAAACACCATATATTTT. Protein: CASSPVSGNTIYF.

V usage is TRBV7-6 and J usage is TRBJ1-5, with a tentative D call TRBD1 (5 bases). Germline V gene data show CDR1 as SGHVS and CDR2 as FNYEAQ. This CDR3 has 14 residues. V dropped 5 bases and J dropped 6 bases, with 14 bases sitting between them. CDR3 DNA sequence: TGTGCCAGCAGCCCTACGGGGGGTTTTCAGCCCCAGCATTTT. Encoded protein: CASSPTGGFQPQHF.

The chain employs TRBV13 and TRBJ2-5, with TRBD2 matching over 8 bases. The germline V gene has CDR1 PRHDT and CDR2 FYEKMQ (reference sequence). V was clipped by 4 bases and J by 5 bases; unmatched bases: 18. CDR3 length equals 18 residues. The CDR3: CASSSPTFASGSVETQYF. DNA for the CDR3: TGTGCCAGCAGCTCCCCCACTTTTGCGAGCGGGAGCGTCGAGACCCAGTACTTC.

The chain links TRBV5-4 to TRBJ2-1, with 13 bases fitting TRBD2. This CDR3 has 16 residues. Per germline, CDR1 SGHNT and CDR2 YYREEE (reference sequence). Trimming cost V 5 bases and J 1 base; bases outside gene matches: 3. The CDR3 nucleotides read TGTGCCAGCAGTCGGACTAGCGGGAGTTCCTACAATGAGCAGTTCTTC. Its translation is CASSRTSGSSYNEQFF.